This T cell receptor beta chain was observed in a study of T cells in localized non-small cell lung cancer. Study-wide points: Adjacent lung exhibited a median of 57 among the 100 most abundant tumor clones. Increased T cell density in blood showed an association with longer overall survival.

As regards this clone: Its antigen is as yet unknown.

The germline gives CDR1 SGHTA, CDR2 FQGTGA. With V trimmed by 3 bases and J by 5 bases, 2 bases remained unmatched. This CDR3 has 13 amino acids. TCRdb keeps only in-frame clones here, not all; method: immunoSEQ multiplex PCR. The sample has about 29,000 clones; roughly nine tenths are singletons. This clonotype was sampled from a woman aged 35-70 years with stage I lung adenocarcinoma. The input for sequencing was peripheral blood, taken before any cancer treatment. The genes are TRBV7-3 and TRBJ2-5; 8 bases are a match to TRBD1. The CDR3 here is CASSFTGGETQYF. In DNA, the CDR3 is TGTGCCAGCAGCTTTACAGGGGGTGAGACCCAGTACTTC.